The clone carrying this T cell receptor (beta chain) occurred a few times. Its antigen is undetermined. CDR1 is KGHSH and CDR2 is LQKENI in the germline V gene. The length of the CDR3 is 15 residues. The trim removed 0 bases at V and 3 bases at J, leaving 3 bases unmatched. Each of the CD4+ naive, central memory, regulatory and stem cell-like memory populations was sorted via CD45RO/CCR7/CD25/CD127/CD95/CD27. Each sorted fraction was over 95% pure. This record belongs to a study of beta chain features in type 1 diabetes. Whole-study findings and limits: Significant though moderate, a shortening of TCRB CDR3s appeared in all four CD4+ subsets of Type 1 diabetes patients. Individuals with type 1 diabetes displayed fewer insertions and more deletions at VDJ junctions.

The investigators reverse transcribed all of the isolated RNA, so they sequenced expressed TCRB transcripts. The repertoire was sequenced with immunoSEQ multiplex PCR; TCRdb's copy has only in-frame clones and lacks some. The sample has roughly 730,000 clones, about an eighth seen once. This rearrangement joins TRBV18 to TRBJ2-7, with 9 positions matching TRBD1. This TCR was sampled from a man aged 18 to 30 with type 1 diabetes. Specimen: naive CD4+ T cells from blood. CDR3 sequence (DNA): TGTGCCAGCTCACCACCCGGGACAGGGAACTACGAGCAGTACTTC. Protein product: CASSPPGTGNYEQYF.